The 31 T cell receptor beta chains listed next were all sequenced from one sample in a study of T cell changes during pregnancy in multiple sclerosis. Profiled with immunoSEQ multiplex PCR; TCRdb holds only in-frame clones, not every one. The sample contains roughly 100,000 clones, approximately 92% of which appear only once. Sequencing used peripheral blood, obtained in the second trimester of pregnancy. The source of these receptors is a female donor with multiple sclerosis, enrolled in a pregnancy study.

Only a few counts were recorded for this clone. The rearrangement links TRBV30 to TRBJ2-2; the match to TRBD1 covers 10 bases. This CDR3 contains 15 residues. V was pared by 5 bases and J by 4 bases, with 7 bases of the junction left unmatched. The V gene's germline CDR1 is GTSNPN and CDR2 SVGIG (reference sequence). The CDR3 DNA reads TGTGCCTGGCGCCGGGACAGGGGCGTCACCGGGGAGCTGTTTTTT. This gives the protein CAWRRDRGVTGELFF.

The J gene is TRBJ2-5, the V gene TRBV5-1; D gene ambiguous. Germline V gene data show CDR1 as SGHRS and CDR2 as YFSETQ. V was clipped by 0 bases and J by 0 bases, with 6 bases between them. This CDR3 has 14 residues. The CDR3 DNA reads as TGCGCCAGCAGCTTGGGTCCCAACCAAGAGACCCAGTACTTC. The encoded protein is CASSLGPNQETQYF.

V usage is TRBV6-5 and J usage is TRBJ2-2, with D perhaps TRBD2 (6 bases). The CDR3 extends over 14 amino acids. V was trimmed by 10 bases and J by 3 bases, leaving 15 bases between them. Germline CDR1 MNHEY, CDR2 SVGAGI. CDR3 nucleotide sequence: TGTGCCACAACCCCCGGGACTCACACCGGGGAGCTGTTTTTT. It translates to CATTPGTHTGELFF.

The CDR3 reads CASTRRAGYEQYF. The DNA for the CDR3 is TGTGCCAGCACCCGGAGGGCTGGTTACGAGCAGTACTTC. The chain links TRBV5-5 to TRBJ2-7; possibly TRBD2 for D (6 bases). This CDR3 is built from 13 residues. Trimming removed 6 bases from V and 4 bases from J, with 14 bases in between. Germline lookup yields CDR1 SGHKS and CDR2 YYEKEE (reference sequence).

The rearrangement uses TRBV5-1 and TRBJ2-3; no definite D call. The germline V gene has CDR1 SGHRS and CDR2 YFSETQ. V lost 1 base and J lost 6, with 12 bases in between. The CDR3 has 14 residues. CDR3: CASSLSLAWDTQYF. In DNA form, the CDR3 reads TGCGCCAGCAGCTTGTCTTTAGCTTGGGATACGCAGTATTTT.

The CDR3 nucleotides are TGTGCCAGCAGCTTGTATACTCCCGGTGGTGGGGCCAACGTCCTGACTTTC. It yields the protein CASSLYTPGGGANVLTF. The chain combines TRBV5-4 with TRBJ2-6; D is unclear. The length of the CDR3 is 17 residues. Germline V gene data show CDR1 as SGHNT and CDR2 as YYREEE (reference sequence). Trimming stripped 1 base from V and 3 bases from J, with 14 bases between.

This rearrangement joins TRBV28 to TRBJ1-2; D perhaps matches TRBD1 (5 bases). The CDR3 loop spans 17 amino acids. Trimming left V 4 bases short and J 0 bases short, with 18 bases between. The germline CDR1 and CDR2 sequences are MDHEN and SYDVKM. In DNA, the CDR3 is TGTGCCAGCAGTTCGCGCCAGGGCGGTAGTACTAACTATGGCTACACCTTC. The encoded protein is CASSSRQGGSTNYGYTF.

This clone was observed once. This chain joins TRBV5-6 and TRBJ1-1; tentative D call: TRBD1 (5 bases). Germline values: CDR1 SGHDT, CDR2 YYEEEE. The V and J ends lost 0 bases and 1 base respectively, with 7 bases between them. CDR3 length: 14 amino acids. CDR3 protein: CASSLAGGNTEAFF. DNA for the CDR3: TGTGCCAGCAGCTTGGCCGGGGGGAACACTGAAGCTTTCTTT.

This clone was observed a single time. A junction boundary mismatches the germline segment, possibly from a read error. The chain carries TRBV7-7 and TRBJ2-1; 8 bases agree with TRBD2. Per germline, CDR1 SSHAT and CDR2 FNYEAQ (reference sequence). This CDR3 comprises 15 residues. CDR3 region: CASSPGVAGYNEQFF. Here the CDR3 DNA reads TGTGCTAGCAGCCCCGGGGTAGCGGGATACAATGAGCAGTTCTTC.

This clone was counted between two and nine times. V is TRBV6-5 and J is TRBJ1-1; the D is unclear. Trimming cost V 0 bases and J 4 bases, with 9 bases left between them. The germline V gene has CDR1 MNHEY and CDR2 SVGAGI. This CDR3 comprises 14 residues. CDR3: CASSYSRVLTEAFF. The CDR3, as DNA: TGTGCCAGCAGTTACTCGAGGGTTCTCACTGAAGCTTTCTTT.

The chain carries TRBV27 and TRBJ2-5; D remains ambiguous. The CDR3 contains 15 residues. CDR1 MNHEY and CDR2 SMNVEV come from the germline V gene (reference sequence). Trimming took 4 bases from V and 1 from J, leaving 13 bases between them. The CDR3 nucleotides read TGTGCCAGCAGTTCCGAGGTCGCGCCCCAAGAGACCCAGTACTTC. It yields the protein CASSSEVAPQETQYF.

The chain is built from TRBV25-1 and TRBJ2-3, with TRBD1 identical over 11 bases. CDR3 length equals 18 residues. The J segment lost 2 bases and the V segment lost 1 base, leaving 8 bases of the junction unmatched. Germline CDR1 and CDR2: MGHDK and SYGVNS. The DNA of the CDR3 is TGTGCCAGCAGTGAATGGGGGTTGGGACAGGGGGACACAGATACGCAGTATTTT. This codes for CASSEWGLGQGDTDTQYF.

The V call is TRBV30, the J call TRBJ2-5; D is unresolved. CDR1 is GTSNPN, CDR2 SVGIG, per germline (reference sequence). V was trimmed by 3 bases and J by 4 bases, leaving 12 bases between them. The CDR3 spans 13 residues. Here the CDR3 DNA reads TGTGCCTGGAGCTCTCTAGTATCAGAGACCCAGTACTTC. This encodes CAWSSLVSETQYF.

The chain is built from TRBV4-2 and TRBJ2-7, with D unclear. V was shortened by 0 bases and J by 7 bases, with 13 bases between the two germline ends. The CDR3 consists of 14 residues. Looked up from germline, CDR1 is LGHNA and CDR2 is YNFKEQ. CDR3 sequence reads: CASSQDLVSGEQYF. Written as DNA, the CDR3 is TGTGCCAGCAGCCAAGATCTAGTTTCGGGTGAGCAGTACTTC.

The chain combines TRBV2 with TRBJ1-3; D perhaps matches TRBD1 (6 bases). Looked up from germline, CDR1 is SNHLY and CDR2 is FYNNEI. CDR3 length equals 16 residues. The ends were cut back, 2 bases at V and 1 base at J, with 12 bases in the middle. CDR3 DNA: TGTGCCAGCAGTGAAACAGGGATCATTTCTGGAAACACCATATATTTT. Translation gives CASSETGIISGNTIYF.

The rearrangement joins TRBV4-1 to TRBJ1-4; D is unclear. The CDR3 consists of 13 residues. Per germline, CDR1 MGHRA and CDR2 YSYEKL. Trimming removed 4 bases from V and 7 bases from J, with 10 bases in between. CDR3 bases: TGCGCCAGCAGCCCCCTCTTCGGTGAAAAACTGTTTTTT. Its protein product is CASSPLFGEKLFF.

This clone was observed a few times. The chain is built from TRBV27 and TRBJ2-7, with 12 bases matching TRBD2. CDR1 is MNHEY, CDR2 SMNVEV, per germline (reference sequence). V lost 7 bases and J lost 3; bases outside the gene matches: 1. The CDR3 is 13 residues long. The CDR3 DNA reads TGTGCCAGCACGACTAGCGGGAGCTACGAGCAGTACTTC. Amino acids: CASTTSGSYEQYF.

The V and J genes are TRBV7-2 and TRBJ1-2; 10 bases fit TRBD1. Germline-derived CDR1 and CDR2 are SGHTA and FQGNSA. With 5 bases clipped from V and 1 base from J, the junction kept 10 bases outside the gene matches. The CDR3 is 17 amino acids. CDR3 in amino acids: CASSPRQGARGNYGYTF. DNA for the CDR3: TGTGCCAGCAGCCCCCGACAGGGGGCGCGGGGTAACTATGGCTACACCTTC.

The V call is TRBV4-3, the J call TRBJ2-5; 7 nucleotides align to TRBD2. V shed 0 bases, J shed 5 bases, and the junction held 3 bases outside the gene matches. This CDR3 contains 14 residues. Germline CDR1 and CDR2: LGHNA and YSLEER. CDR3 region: CASSQDTGGETQYF. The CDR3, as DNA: TGCGCCAGCAGCCAAGATACGGGAGGCGAGACCCAGTACTTC.

The CDR3 DNA reads TGTGCCAGCAGCCAGACTAGTGGCGGAGCCTACAATGAGCAGTTCTTC. Amino acids: CASSQTSGGAYNEQFF. The rearrangement uses TRBV11-2 and TRBJ2-1; maybe TRBD2 (6 bases). This CDR3 is built from 16 residues. V dropped 5 bases and J dropped 2 bases, with 16 bases sitting between them. CDR1 and CDR2 (germline): SGHAT, FQNNGV. The variable domain in full, with the rest retrieved from reference TRBV11-2 and TRBJ2-1, is EAGVAQSPRYKIIEKRQSVAFWCNPISGHATLYWYQQILGQGPKLLIQFQNNGVVDDSQLPKDRFSAERLKGVDSTLKIQPAKLEDSAVYLCASSQTSGGAYNEQFFGPGTRLTVL.

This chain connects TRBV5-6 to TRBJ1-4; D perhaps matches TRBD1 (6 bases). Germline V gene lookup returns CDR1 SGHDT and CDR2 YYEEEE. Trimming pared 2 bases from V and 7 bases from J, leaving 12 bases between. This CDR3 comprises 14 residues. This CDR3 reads CASSFQGPREKLFF. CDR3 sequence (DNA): TGTGCCAGCAGCTTTCAGGGGCCTCGTGAAAAACTGTTTTTT.

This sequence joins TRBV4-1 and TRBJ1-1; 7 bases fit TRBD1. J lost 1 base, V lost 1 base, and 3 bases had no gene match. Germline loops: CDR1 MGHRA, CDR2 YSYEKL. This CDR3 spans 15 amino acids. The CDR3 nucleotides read TGCGCCAGCAGCCAAGTCAAGGGGGCGAACACTGAAGCTTTCTTT. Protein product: CASSQVKGANTEAFF.

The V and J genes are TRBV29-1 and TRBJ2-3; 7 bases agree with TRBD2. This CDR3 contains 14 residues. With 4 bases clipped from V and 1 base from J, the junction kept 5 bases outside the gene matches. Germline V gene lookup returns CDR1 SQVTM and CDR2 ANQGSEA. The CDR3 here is CSVGGGRGTDTQYF. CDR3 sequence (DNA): TGCAGCGTTGGGGGCGGGAGAGGCACAGATACGCAGTATTTT.

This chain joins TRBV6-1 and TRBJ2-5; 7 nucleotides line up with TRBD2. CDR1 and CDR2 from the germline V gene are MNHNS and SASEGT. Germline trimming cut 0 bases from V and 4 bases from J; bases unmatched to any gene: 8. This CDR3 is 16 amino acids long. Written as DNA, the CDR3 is TGTGCCAGCAGTGAAGCGCTGGGGGGGAGGGGAGAGACCCAGTACTTC. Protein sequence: CASSEALGGRGETQYF.

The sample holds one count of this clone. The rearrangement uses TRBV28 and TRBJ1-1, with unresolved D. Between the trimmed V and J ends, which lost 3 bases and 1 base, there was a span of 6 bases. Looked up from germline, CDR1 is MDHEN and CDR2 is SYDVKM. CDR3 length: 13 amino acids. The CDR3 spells CASSLSRNTEAFF. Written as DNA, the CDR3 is TGTGCCAGCAGTTTGAGTAGGAACACTGAAGCTTTCTTT. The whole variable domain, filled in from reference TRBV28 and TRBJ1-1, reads DVKVTQSSRYLVKRTGEKVFLECVQDMDHENMFWYRQDPGLGLRLIYFSYDVKMKEKGDIPEGYSVSREKKERFSLILESASTNQTSMYLCASSLSRNTEAFFGQGTRLTVV.

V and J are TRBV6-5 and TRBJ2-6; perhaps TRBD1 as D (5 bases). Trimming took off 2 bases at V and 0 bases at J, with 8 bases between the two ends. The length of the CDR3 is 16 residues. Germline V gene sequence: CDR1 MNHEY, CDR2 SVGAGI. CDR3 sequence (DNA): TGTGCCAGCAGTTACAGACAGTTCTCTGGGGCCAACGTCCTGACTTTC. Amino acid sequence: CASSYRQFSGANVLTF.

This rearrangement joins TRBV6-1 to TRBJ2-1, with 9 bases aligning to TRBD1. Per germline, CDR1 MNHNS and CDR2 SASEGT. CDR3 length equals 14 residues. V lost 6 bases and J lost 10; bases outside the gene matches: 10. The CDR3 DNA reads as TGTGCCAGCAGCTCGCTTTGGACAGGGGTCGAGCAGTTCTTC. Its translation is CASSSLWTGVEQFF.

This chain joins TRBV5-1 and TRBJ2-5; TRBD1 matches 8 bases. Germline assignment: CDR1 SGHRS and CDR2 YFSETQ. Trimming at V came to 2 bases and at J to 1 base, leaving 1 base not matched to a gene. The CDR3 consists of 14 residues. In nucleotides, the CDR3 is TGCGCCAGCAGCTTTACAGGGGGCCAAGAGACCCAGTACTTC. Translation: CASSFTGGQETQYF.

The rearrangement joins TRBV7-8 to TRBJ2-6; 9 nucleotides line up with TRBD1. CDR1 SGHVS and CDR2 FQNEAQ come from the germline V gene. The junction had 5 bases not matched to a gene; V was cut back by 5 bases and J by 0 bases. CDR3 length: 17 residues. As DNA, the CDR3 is TGTGCCAGCAGCCAGGACAGGGGCACCTCTGGGGCCAACGTCCTGACTTTC. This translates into CASSQDRGTSGANVLTF.

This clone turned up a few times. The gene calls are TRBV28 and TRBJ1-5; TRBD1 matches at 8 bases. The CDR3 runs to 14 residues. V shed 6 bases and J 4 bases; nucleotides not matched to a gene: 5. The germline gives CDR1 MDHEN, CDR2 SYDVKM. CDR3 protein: CASRYDRGNQPQHF. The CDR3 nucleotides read TGTGCCAGCAGATATGACAGGGGAAATCAGCCCCAGCATTTT.

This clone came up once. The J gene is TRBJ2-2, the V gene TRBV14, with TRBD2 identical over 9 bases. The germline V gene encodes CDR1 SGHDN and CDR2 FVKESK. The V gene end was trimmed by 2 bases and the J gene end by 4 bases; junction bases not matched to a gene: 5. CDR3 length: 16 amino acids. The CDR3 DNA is TGTGCCAGCAGCCAACGAAGCGGGAGGTTCACCGGGGAGCTGTTTTTT. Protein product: CASSQRSGRFTGELFF. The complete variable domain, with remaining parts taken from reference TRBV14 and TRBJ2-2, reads EAGVTQFPSHSVIEKGQTVTLRCDPISGHDNLYWYRRVMGKEIKFLLHFVKESKQDESGMPNNRFLAERTGGTYSTLKVQPAELEDSGVYFCASSQRSGRFTGELFFGEGSRLTVL.